Listed below are T cell receptor beta chains from one sample, sequenced in a study of post-analysis software for immune sequencing data. TCRdb re-called the PCR reads through MiXCR, storing one row per CDR3 protein. Here the sample spans hundreds of thousands of distinct CDR3 sequences, roughly 27% being singletons. The specimen was blood. The receptors were gathered from a girl between 5 and 17 years old with multiple sclerosis. The CDR3 runs from the conserved cysteine through the conserved F or W.

V	J	CDR3
TRBV18	TRBJ2-2	CASSPGGLATGELFF
TRBV6-1	TRBJ2-7	CASSFLAGVGDEQYF
TRBV5-1	TRBJ2-5	CASSSPGVKTQYF
TRBV10-2	TRBJ1-1	CASGRDTEAFF
TRBV29-1	TRBJ2-3	CSVERRAPDTQYF
TRBV20-1	TRBJ2-5	CSAPLAGRFQETQYF
TRBV29-1	TRBJ1-2	CSVDPSVYGYTF
TRBV10-3	TRBJ2-5	CAISESKASGEETQYF
TRBV6-5	TRBJ2-4	CASSPAVTRTKNIQYF
TRBV6-2/TRBV6-3	TRBJ1-5	CASQPLTGPPGPPQHF
TRBV27	TRBJ1-4	CASSPRWGRDLFF
TRBV7-2	TRBJ2-7	CASNQQVSYEQYF
TRBV20-1	-	CSALRAGVAETQYF
TRBV2	TRBJ1-6	CASASGVGTLHF
TRBV27	TRBJ1-5	CARSPHSTGTGQPQHF
TRBV6-6	TRBJ1-2	CASSYETGNTLNYGYTF
TRBV12-3/TRBV12-4	TRBJ1-2	CASRGGGWGGYTF
TRBV10-3	TRBJ1-5	CAISQTGGFNQPQHF